What follows are 3 T cell receptor beta chains derived from one specimen sequenced in a study of beta chain features in type 1 diabetes. Study results and limitations: Moderate but significant shortening of TCRB CDR3s was recorded in all four CD4+ subsets from Type 1 diabetes patients.

Sequenced material consisted of expressed TCRB transcripts (all of the isolated RNA was reverse transcribed). Generated by immunoSEQ multiplex PCR, the TCRdb table keeps only in-frame clones and is missing some. The sample yields some 16,000 clones, 65% to 85% seen once. These receptors' targets are unknown. The specimen was stem cell memory CD4+ T cells from blood. The receptors shown here come from a woman aged 18-29 years with type 1 diabetes.

The rearrangement uses TRBV15 and TRBJ1-1, with TRBD1 matching 7 bases. The CDR3 has 15 residues. V trimming: 1 base; J trimming: 0 bases; junction bases outside the gene matches: 2. In germline, CDR1 is LNHNV, CDR2 YYDKDF (reference sequence). The CDR3 loop reads CATSRATGMNTEAFF. As DNA, the CDR3 is TGTGCCACCAGCAGAGCGACAGGGATGAACACTGAAGCTTTCTTT.

The chain recombines TRBV25-1 with TRBJ2-4; possibly TRBD2 for D (5 bases). Deletions cut 4 bases from V and 7 bases from J, with 20 bases between. CDR3 length equals 16 residues. Germline values: CDR1 MGHDK, CDR2 SYGVNS. The chain's CDR3 is CASSASRELTSNIQYF. CDR3 DNA: TGTGCCAGCAGTGCTTCTAGGGAGTTGACTTCGAACATTCAGTACTTC. The entire variable domain, with the rest obtained from reference TRBV25-1 and TRBJ2-4, is as follows: EADIYQTPRYLVIGTGKKITLECSQTMGHDKMYWYQQDPGMELHLIHYSYGVNSTEKGDLSSESTVSRIRTEHFPLTLESARPSHTSQYLCASSASRELTSNIQYFGAGTRLSVL.

CDR3 sequence (DNA): TGTGCTAGTGGTTTGATAGTCTCCATGAACACTGAAGCTTTCTTT. It codes for CASGLIVSMNTEAFF. The chain employs TRBV12-5 and TRBJ1-1; D is unresolved. Trimming cost V 2 bases and J 0 bases, with 10 bases left between them. CDR1 LGHNT and CDR2 FRNRAP come from the germline V gene. This CDR3 has 15 residues. Using reference TRBV12-5 and TRBJ1-1 for the parts outside the CDR3, the full variable domain is DARVTQTPRHKVTEMGQEVTMRCQPILGHNTVFWYRQTMMQGLELLAYFRNRAPLDDSGMPKDRFSAEMPDATLATLKIQPSEPRDSAVYFCASGLIVSMNTEAFFGQGTRLTVV.